The 31 T cell receptor beta chains reported below all come from one sample, sequenced in a study of T cell responses to AZD1222 COVID-19 vaccine. Clones were read by immunoSEQ multiplex PCR, and TCRdb kept only the in-frame ones, dropping some. The sample shows under 70,000 clones, around 84% of them seen only once. The input for sequencing was peripheral blood, taken on day 0 of AZD1222 vaccination. The source of these receptors is an adult in good health.

This chain connects TRBV30 to TRBJ2-7; the D is unclear. V shed 3 bases and J shed 4 bases, with 13 bases lying between them. The CDR3 has 13 amino acids. From germline, CDR1 is GTSNPN and CDR2 SVGIG (reference sequence). CDR3 loop: CAWRSIVGYEQYF. CDR3 coding DNA: TGTGCCTGGAGATCCATTGTGGGGTACGAGCAGTACTTC.

The V call is TRBV14, the J call TRBJ2-3; D ambiguous. The V end was cut by 2 bases, the J end by 5 bases, with 11 bases between. Germline loops: CDR1 SGHDN, CDR2 FVKESK. The CDR3 runs 14 residues. CDR3 residues: CASSQNLVVDTQYF. DNA for the CDR3: TGTGCCAGCAGCCAAAATTTAGTAGTAGATACGCAGTATTTT.

V is TRBV30 and J is TRBJ1-2; no clear D. V was cut by 2 bases and J by 7 bases, with 17 bases left in between. The CDR3 length is 14 residues. Per the germline V gene, CDR1 is GTSNPN and CDR2 is SVGIG (reference sequence). The CDR3 region has the DNA TGTGCCTGGAGTTCTACTTCCGTGGCCCTTGGCTACACCTTC. Translating it yields CAWSSTSVALGYTF. The full variable domain, in which reference TRBV30 and TRBJ1-2 provide the parts outside the CDR3, is SQTIHQWPATLVQPVGSPLSLECTVEGTSNPNLYWYRQAAGRGLQLLFYSVGIGQISSEVPQNLSASRPQDRQFILSSKKLLLSDSGFYLCAWSSTSVALGYTFGSGTRLTVV.

V usage is TRBV20-1 and J usage is TRBJ2-2, with 9 bases lining up with TRBD2. The V gene end was trimmed by 4 bases and the J gene end by 3 bases; junction bases not matched to a gene: 9. Per germline, CDR1 DFQATT and CDR2 SNEGSKA (reference sequence). The CDR3 contains 16 residues. DNA for the CDR3: TGCAGTGCTATTGAAAAGGGACTAGCCTACACCGGGGAGCTGTTTTTT. This codes for CSAIEKGLAYTGELFF.

This clone occurred a few times. The same CDR3 can be traced to other DNA sequences in this sample. J is TRBJ1-1 and V is TRBV5-1, with 8 bases that match TRBD1. V dropped 2 bases and J dropped 2; count of bases not matched to a gene: 5. This CDR3 has 15 amino acids. CDR1 and CDR2 (germline): SGHRS, YFSETQ. CDR3 protein: CASSLDGQGNTEAFF. The DNA of the CDR3 is TGCGCCAGCAGCTTAGATGGACAGGGAAACACTGAAGCTTTCTTT.

The genes are TRBV2 and TRBJ2-5; 11 nucleotides align to TRBD2. CDR3 length: 16 amino acids. Unmatched junction bases numbered 7, after V lost 6 bases and J lost 1 base. Germline V CDR1 and CDR2: SNHLY, FYNNEI. The CDR3 DNA follows: TGTGCCAGCAGCGTGGGGACTAGCGGAGGCCAAGAGACCCAGTACTTC. This sequence encodes CASSVGTSGGQETQYF.

The chain couples TRBV11-2 to TRBJ1-2, with a possible D match to TRBD1 (5 bases). The CDR3 is 14 amino acids. V gave up 7 bases and J gave up 2 bases, with 14 bases separating them. CDR1 is SGHAT and CDR2 is FQNNGV in the germline V gene. This chain's CDR3 is CASKPGRSNYGYTF. CDR3 coding DNA: TGTGCCAGCAAGCCGGGACGGTCAAACTATGGCTACACCTTC.

This chain links TRBV19 with TRBJ2-7; TRBD1 aligns across 7 bases. The CDR3 is 13 residues long. V gave up 3 bases and J gave up 6 bases; unmatched junction bases: 5. Germline values: CDR1 LNHDA, CDR2 SQIVND (reference sequence). Here the CDR3 DNA reads TGTGCCAGTAGTATGACAGGGCTGGGCGAGCAGTACTTC. Protein: CASSMTGLGEQYF.

V usage is TRBV5-1 and J usage is TRBJ2-7; D is unresolved. Trimming removed 0 bases from V and 2 bases from J, with 3 bases in between. Germline values: CDR1 SGHRS, CDR2 YFSETQ. The CDR3 is made up of 12 amino acids. CDR3 bases: TGCGCCAGCAGCTTGGAGGCCTACGAGCAGTACTTC. Protein sequence: CASSLEAYEQYF.

This chain connects TRBV4-3 to TRBJ1-2; D ambiguous. Trimming took 0 bases from V and 4 from J, leaving 12 bases between them. The CDR3 extends over 15 amino acids. CDR1 LGHNA and CDR2 YSLEER come from the germline V gene. In DNA form, the CDR3 reads TGCGCCAGCAGCCAAGATCCGATGCCTACCTATGGCTACACCTTC. This sequence encodes CASSQDPMPTYGYTF.

V and J are TRBV6-5 and TRBJ1-4; a weak D match, TRBD1 (6 bases). The CDR3 runs 13 residues. Germline V gene data show CDR1 as MNHEY and CDR2 as SVGAGI. Trimming stripped 2 bases from V and 8 bases from J, with 9 bases between. This chain's CDR3 is CASSYRGNEKLFF. CDR3 sequence (DNA): TGTGCCAGCAGTTACAGGGGGAACGAAAAACTGTTTTTT.

The V gene is TRBV3-1 (or the pseudogene TRBV3-2), the J gene TRBJ1-5; no firm D call. V was cut by 0 bases and J by 3 bases, with 18 bases left in between. The CDR3 length is 18 residues. Looked up from germline, CDR1 is LGHDT and CDR2 is YNNKEL (reference sequence). In nucleotides, the CDR3 is TGTGCCAGCAGCCAAGATTATTCGGAGGATCTTCACAATCAGCCCCAGCATTTT. Amino acid sequence: CASSQDYSEDLHNQPQHF.

This clone has just one count. This chain uses TRBV4-2 with TRBJ1-1, with D hard to call. In germline, CDR1 is LGHNA, CDR2 YNFKEQ. CDR3 length equals 14 residues. V lost 0 bases, J lost 5 bases, and 10 bases lay in between. The CDR3 nucleotides read TGTGCCAGCAGCCAAGACGGTGGGAGGACTGAAGCTTTCTTT. Protein product: CASSQDGGRTEAFF.

This chain joins TRBV28 and TRBJ1-2; a possible D gene is TRBD1 (6 bases). CDR1 is MDHEN and CDR2 is SYDVKM in the germline V gene. The CDR3 totals 15 residues. V lost 3 bases and J lost 6, with 17 bases in between. The CDR3 reads CASSLEQGPVHGYTF. The CDR3 nucleotides read TGTGCCAGCAGTTTGGAACAGGGTCCGGTGCATGGCTACACCTTC.

The rearrangement joins TRBV29-1 to TRBJ1-4; no clear D gene. V lost 4 bases and J 5 bases, leaving 8 bases between the germline ends. The CDR3 is 12 amino acids. Germline V CDR1 and CDR2: SQVTM, ANQGSEA. Written as DNA, the CDR3 is TGCAGCGTTGGAAGGCTGAATGAAAAACTGTTTTTT. It translates to CSVGRLNEKLFF.

This clone was recorded only once. The chain uses TRBV19 and TRBJ1-1, with D tentatively TRBD1 (5 bases). Trimming left V 6 bases short and J 7 bases short, with 18 bases between. Germline CDR1 and CDR2: LNHDA and SQIVND (reference sequence). The CDR3 length is 14 residues. The CDR3 sequence is CASSRTRERGEAFF. CDR3 nucleotides: TGTGCCAGTAGCAGGACAAGGGAACGGGGTGAAGCTTTCTTT.

A few counts support this clone. This chain joins TRBV18 and TRBJ2-7; no reliable D call. The germline CDR1 and CDR2 sequences are KGHSH and LQKENI. Trimming removed 4 bases at V and 0 bases at J, with 10 bases between. The CDR3 sequence is 14 residues long. This CDR3 is CASSLSPSSYEQYF. For the CDR3, the DNA is TGTGCCAGCTCACTAAGCCCTAGCTCCTACGAGCAGTACTTC.

The rearrangement links TRBV6-5 to TRBJ1-4, with no clear D. CDR3 length: 14 amino acids. Germline V gene lookup returns CDR1 MNHEY and CDR2 SVGAGI. The V end lost 8 bases, the J end lost 4 bases, and 14 bases lay between the germline ends. Here the CDR3 reads CASGYGESNEKLFF. CDR3 DNA sequence: TGTGCCAGCGGGTACGGGGAGAGTAATGAAAAACTGTTTTTT.

V is TRBV11-2 and J is TRBJ1-2; TRBD1 agrees at 10 bases. This CDR3 is 13 amino acids long. The V gene end was trimmed by 4 bases and the J gene end by 8 bases; junction bases not matched to a gene: 4. Germline loops: CDR1 SGHAT, CDR2 FQNNGV. The CDR3 loop reads CASSWGDRGGYTF. CDR3 nucleotide sequence: TGTGCCAGCAGCTGGGGGGACAGGGGCGGCTACACCTTC. Full variable domain (remainder filled in from reference TRBV11-2 and TRBJ1-2): EAGVAQSPRYKIIEKRQSVAFWCNPISGHATLYWYQQILGQGPKLLIQFQNNGVVDDSQLPKDRFSAERLKGVDSTLKIQPAKLEDSAVYLCASSWGDRGGYTFGSGTRLTVV.

The chain employs TRBV30 and TRBJ1-6, with D unclear. The V end was cut by 1 base, the J end by 7 bases, with 11 bases between. The CDR3 loop spans 14 amino acids. Germline V CDR1 and CDR2: GTSNPN, SVGIG (reference sequence). The CDR3 loop reads CAWSDDYGNSPLHF. CDR3 nucleotide sequence: TGTGCCTGGAGTGACGATTACGGGAATTCACCCCTCCACTTT.

This sequence joins TRBV6-5 and TRBJ1-2; D unclear. The V gene's germline CDR1 is MNHEY and CDR2 SVGAGI. The CDR3 totals 13 residues. V lost 5 bases and J lost 4, with 11 bases in between. CDR3 in DNA: TGTGCCAGCAGTCGAGACGGGGTCTATGGCTACACCTTC. This gives the protein CASSRDGVYGYTF.

The gene calls are TRBV9 and TRBJ2-3; D remains ambiguous. Trimming pared 6 bases from V and 5 bases from J, leaving 7 bases between. This CDR3 has 11 residues. Germline V gene sequence: CDR1 SGDLS, CDR2 YYNGEE. The CDR3 reads CASNSGDTQYF. The DNA for the CDR3 is TGTGCCAGCAATTCCGGAGATACGCAGTATTTT.

This chain links TRBV14 with TRBJ1-2, with a possible D match to TRBD1 (5 bases). The CDR3 is made up of 14 amino acids. V was clipped by 1 base and J by 2 bases, with 8 bases between them. Germline V lookup: CDR1 SGHDN, CDR2 FVKESK. The CDR3 DNA follows: TGTGCCAGCAGCCAAGGAGGGGTGAACTATGGCTACACCTTC. Translation: CASSQGGVNYGYTF.

The chain carries TRBV19 and TRBJ2-6; 8 bases agree with TRBD1. Germline V gene data show CDR1 as LNHDA and CDR2 as SQIVND (reference sequence). The CDR3 is 18 amino acids. The V gene end was trimmed by 1 base and the J gene end by 0 bases; junction bases not matched to a gene: 5. As DNA, the CDR3 is TGTGCCAGTAGTATAGGACAGGGGAAAACCTCTGGGGCCAACGTCCTGACTTTC. This gives the protein CASSIGQGKTSGANVLTF.

The chain has TRBV24-1 and TRBJ1-6; D gene unclear. CDR3 size: 16 residues. Germline V gene sequence: CDR1 KGHDR, CDR2 SFDVKD. Trimming stripped 2 bases from V and 5 bases from J, with 12 bases between. The CDR3 DNA is TGTGCCACCAGTGATTCCACGGGTGGGAATAATTCACCCCTCCACTTT. Its protein product is CATSDSTGGNNSPLHF.

The genes are TRBV20-1 and TRBJ1-4; D gene ambiguous. CDR1 DFQATT and CDR2 SNEGSKA come from the germline V gene (reference sequence). CDR3 length equals 11 residues. V was shortened by 8 bases and J by 4 bases, with 8 bases between the two germline ends. The CDR3 sequence is CSPRGNEKLFF. As DNA, the CDR3 is TGCAGTCCACGGGGTAATGAAAAACTGTTTTTT.

The V gene is TRBV5-4, the J gene TRBJ1-4; unclear D gene. Germline V gene lookup returns CDR1 SGHNT and CDR2 YYREEE (reference sequence). The CDR3 spans 15 residues. The ends were cut back, 0 bases at V and 0 bases at J, with 6 bases in the middle. The CDR3 is CASSLGEATNEKLFF. CDR3 nucleotides: TGTGCCAGCAGCTTGGGTGAGGCAACTAATGAAAAACTGTTTTTT.

This clone was counted once. The genes are TRBV4-1 and TRBJ1-3, with 7 bases fitting TRBD1. The CDR3 consists of 21 residues. J was trimmed by 0 bases and V by 0 bases; bases with no gene match: 17. Per the germline V gene, CDR1 is MGHRA and CDR2 is YSYEKL. CDR3 bases: TGCGCCAGCAGCCAAGATCCCCGCCGGACAGGACAAAAGGGCTCTGGAAACACCATATATTTT. Amino acid sequence: CASSQDPRRTGQKGSGNTIYF.

This clone was recorded only once. The rearrangement joins TRBV7-8 to TRBJ2-3; TRBD1 is a possible D gene (6 bases). Germline V gene data show CDR1 as SGHVS and CDR2 as FQNEAQ. The germline V and J ends were trimmed by 5 bases and 9 bases, with 12 bases remaining between them. CDR3 length: 12 residues. In DNA form, the CDR3 reads TGTGCCAGCAGCCGCCGACAGGAAACGCAGTATTTT. Protein product: CASSRRQETQYF.

This chain uses TRBV30 with TRBJ2-5; D may be TRBD2 (6 bases). CDR3 length: 15 residues. Trimming took off 2 bases at V and 1 base at J, with 14 bases between the two ends. The germline gives CDR1 GTSNPN, CDR2 SVGIG (reference sequence). CDR3 sequence: CAWSLGGIAQETQYF. Here the CDR3 DNA reads TGTGCCTGGAGTCTGGGGGGTATCGCCCAAGAGACCCAGTACTTC.

This sequence joins TRBV4-2 and TRBJ1-2, with D possibly TRBD1 on 6 matching bases. V was pared by 0 bases and J by 4 bases, with 9 bases between. This CDR3 has 14 amino acids. CDR1 and CDR2 from the germline V gene are LGHNA and YNFKEQ. CDR3 in DNA: TGTGCCAGCAGCCAAGATCCAGGGGTCTATGGCTACACCTTC. Translating it yields CASSQDPGVYGYTF.